One T cell receptor (beta chain) is described in this entry. What antigen it recognizes has not been identified. Base qualities are not recorded, but no much larger clone differs from it by a single base. The sample originates from a study of CD8 T cells in ankylosing spondylitis (dated by TCRdb to the late 2010s). A note on the overall study: The study set out to find disease-linked TCR variants by profiling T cell receptor beta repertoires in ankylosing spondylitis patients and healthy donors. The full study cohort was made up of 25 to 30 ankylosing spondylitis patients and fewer than 120 healthy donors. Peripheral blood was sampled, and synovial fluid was additionally collected from ankylosing spondylitis patients.

General study outcomes and caveats: The disease-linked clones were reported to be significantly enriched in matched synovial fluid samples from ankylosing spondylitis patients. A CD8+ phenotype was shown by the disease-linked clones, which were found at relatively low frequencies in peripheral blood. Some of the motif variants had been reported before in the synovial fluid and blood of reactive arthritis patients, a finding that suggests common disease-initiation mechanisms. Blood from ankylosing spondylitis patients appeared to be characterized by a TCR beta motif composed of under 10 highly homologous amino acid variants.

Relative to germline, V is missing 6 bases and J is missing 7 bases, with 6 bases of the junction outside any gene match. The germline V gene provides CDR1 SGHAT and CDR2 FQNNGV. The CDR3 covers 14 residues, taking in both the cysteine and the phenylalanine. Kept here is only the CDR3 DNA, which spans 42 bases and is read in frame from base 1. Sequencing took place on an Illumina MiSeq. Quantitative 5'-RACE with molecular barcodes was used to prepare TCR beta libraries. Per the original workflow: To identify disease-linked TCR variants, a new computational method was used, one built on a probabilistic model of VDJ rearrangement. The public reads were quality trimmed at Q25 with fastp and then assembled into clones with MiXCR by TCRdb, keeping productive beta chains. A single entry per CDR3 protein holds the most common genes and DNA from its merged rows. TCRdb's processing, not the study's, gives the V and J calls here. The table for this sample lists fewer than 35,000 distinct CDR3 sequences; approximately 15% of them were counted only once. The top ten hold 36% of the sample.

The sequence joins TRBV11-2 to TRBJ2-2, with 9 central nucleotides matching TRBD1. The sample taken for sequencing was blood. This sequence was found in a male donor with ankylosing spondylitis or in good health (not recorded which). The DNA sequence follows: TGTGCCAGCAGATCGGGACAGGGCCTCGGGGAGCTGTTTTTT. This yields the protein CASRSGQGLGELFF.